One sample yielded the 20 T cell receptor beta chains listed below, sequenced in a study of control samples from healthy donors and cancer patients. The table came from immunoSEQ multiplex PCR; TCRdb's copy has only in-frame clones and leaves some out. The table lists roughly 120,000 clones, about 89% of them singletons. Specimen: blood. These receptors all stem from a woman in her forties or fifties in good health.

The chain combines TRBV23-1 with TRBJ1-6; D possibly corresponds to TRBD1 (5 bases). TRBV23-1 is an open reading frame whose function is uncertain. The CDR3 is 17 residues long. Trimming stripped 1 base from V and 0 bases from J, with 10 bases between. The CDR3 loop is CASSQFDRPSYNSPLHF. DNA of the CDR3: TGCGCCAGCAGTCAATTCGACAGACCCTCCTATAATTCACCCCTCCACTTT.

The CDR3 nucleotides read TGTGCCAGCAGTGAGGAGGGAATACGGTTCTTC. As protein: CASSEEGIRFF. The V gene is TRBV2, the J gene TRBJ2-1, with D tentatively TRBD2 (6 bases). CDR3 length: 11 residues. V was cut by 3 bases and J by 15 bases, with 12 bases left in between. Germline V lookup: CDR1 SNHLY, CDR2 FYNNEI.

The V and J genes are TRBV6-5 and TRBJ1-1; TRBD1 is a possible D gene (6 bases). This CDR3 comprises 14 residues. In germline, CDR1 is MNHEY, CDR2 SVGAGI. Between the trimmed V and J ends, which lost 0 bases and 8 bases, there was a span of 13 bases. CDR3 amino acids: CASSYSSGQLEAFF. Here the CDR3 DNA reads TGTGCCAGCAGTTACTCGTCGGGACAACTCGAAGCTTTCTTT.

This sequence joins TRBV7-2 and TRBJ2-3, with 7 bases fitting TRBD1. The germline V gene encodes CDR1 SGHTA and CDR2 FQGNSA. The V gene end was trimmed by 6 bases and the J gene end by 2 bases; junction bases not matched to a gene: 11. CDR3 size: 16 residues. CDR3 sequence reads: CASSLNRQGPTDTQYF. The CDR3 coding sequence is TGTGCCAGCAGTCTCAACAGACAGGGCCCCACAGATACGCAGTATTTT.

This clone was observed once. V gene TRBV24-1 combines with J gene TRBJ1-3; tentative D call: TRBD1 (5 bases). Trimming removed 4 bases at V and 0 bases at J, with 12 bases between. CDR1 and CDR2 from the germline V gene are KGHDR and SFDVKD. This CDR3 is 16 amino acids long. In nucleotides, the CDR3 is TGTGCCACCAGTGACCGGGGGACCGGCTCTGGAAACACCATATATTTT. Its protein is CATSDRGTGSGNTIYF.

The chain has TRBV24-1 and TRBJ2-7, with D tentatively TRBD2 (6 bases). CDR1 and CDR2 from the germline V gene are KGHDR and SFDVKD. Trimming removed 7 bases from V and 6 bases from J, with 24 bases in between. This CDR3 contains 16 residues. The CDR3 region has the DNA TGTGCCACCAGACGGTGGTTGAGGGGTGATAGCGGCGAGCAGTACGTC. Its protein product is CATRRWLRGDSGEQYV.

The CDR3 region has the DNA TGTGCCAGCAGCTTGGGAGGGGCTGGGGCCAACGTCCTGACTTTC. Protein product: CASSLGGAGANVLTF. J is TRBJ2-6 and V is TRBV5-4; possibly TRBD1 or TRBD2 for D (5 bases each). Germline loops: CDR1 SGHNT, CDR2 YYREEE (reference sequence). The V and J ends lost 0 bases and 2 bases respectively, with 6 bases between them. The CDR3 runs 15 residues.

Concerning this clone itself: This sample includes further DNA sequences coding for the same CDR3. The chain has TRBV11-3 and TRBJ1-1, with D uncertain. There are 13 residues in the CDR3. V gave up 5 bases and J gave up 0 bases, with 7 bases separating them. Germline lookup yields CDR1 SGHNT and CDR2 YENEEA. The CDR3 nucleotides are TGTGCCAGCAGCCGGCGGATGAACACTGAAGCTTTCTTT. Protein product: CASSRRMNTEAFF.

This clone occurred a few times. The J gene is TRBJ1-6, the V gene TRBV6-6; TRBD1 is a possible D gene (6 bases). The CDR3 extends over 15 amino acids. With 6 bases removed from V and 10 bases from J, the gap between germline ends came to 19 bases. Germline V gene sequence: CDR1 MNHNY, CDR2 SVGAGI (reference sequence). The CDR3 coding sequence is TGTGCCAGCAGCCGGGACACCCCCCGCCGGTCACCCCTCCACTTT. Encoded protein: CASSRDTPRRSPLHF.

The chain's CDR3 is CASSRLGETQYF. The CDR3 DNA is TGTGCCAGCAGCCGACTAGGGGAGACCCAGTACTTC. The genes are TRBV7-9 and TRBJ2-5, with a tentative D call TRBD2 (6 bases). CDR3 length: 12 amino acids. The germline gives CDR1 SEHNR, CDR2 FQNEAQ (reference sequence). V gave up 5 bases and J gave up 5 bases, with 9 bases separating them. Based on the CDR3 plus reference TRBV7-9 and TRBJ2-5, the full variable domain is DTGVSQNPRHKITKRGQNVTFRCDPISEHNRLYWYRQTLGQGPEFLTYFQNEAQLEKSRLLSDRFSAERPKGSFSTLEIQRTEQGDSAMYLCASSRLGETQYFGPGTRLLVL.

The chain carries TRBV24-1 and TRBJ1-5; D call uncertain. The length of the CDR3 is 17 residues. V was trimmed by 5 bases and J by 2 bases, leaving 18 bases between them. Germline assignment: CDR1 KGHDR and CDR2 SFDVKD. CDR3 loop: CATSANWEFGGNQPQHF. In DNA, the CDR3 is TGTGCCACCAGTGCCAACTGGGAGTTCGGGGGCAATCAGCCCCAGCATTTT.

V gene TRBV5-1 combines with J gene TRBJ1-4, with 8 bases fitting TRBD1. Germline CDR1 SGHRS, CDR2 YFSETQ. The CDR3 totals 16 residues. J gave up 6 bases and V 0 bases, and 7 bases lay outside the gene matches. The CDR3 DNA reads TGCGCCAGCAGCTTGGGAAGCAGGGGGCCTTATGAAAAACTGTTTTTT. Protein: CASSLGSRGPYEKLFF.

V is TRBV7-8 and J is TRBJ1-2; 7 bases align to TRBD1. Germline-derived CDR1 and CDR2 are SGHVS and FQNEAQ. The length of the CDR3 is 15 residues. V lost 4 bases and J lost 7; bases outside the gene matches: 12. CDR3 loop: CASSSWDRNVPGYTF. CDR3 coding DNA: TGTGCCAGCAGCTCCTGGGACAGAAATGTACCTGGCTACACCTTC.

The chain is built from TRBV28 and TRBJ1-1; D uncertain. Looked up from germline, CDR1 is MDHEN and CDR2 is SYDVKM. V was pared by 2 bases and J by 10 bases, with 8 bases between. This CDR3 spans 11 amino acids. CDR3 sequence (DNA): TGTGCCAGCAGTTTAGGCAGGACAGCTTTCTTT. Its protein product is CASSLGRTAFF.

J is TRBJ1-4 and V is TRBV30; D remains unclear. Germline CDR1 GTSNPN, CDR2 SVGIG (reference sequence). V lost 3 bases and J lost 7, with 18 bases in between. This CDR3 comprises 15 residues. The CDR3 DNA reads as TGTGCCTGGAGGGCGGCCGGCAGCAGTATTGAAAAACTGTTTTTT. This codes for CAWRAAGSSIEKLFF.

This clone has just a few counts. V usage is TRBV4-1 and J usage is TRBJ2-2; a possible D gene is TRBD2 (5 bases). This CDR3 is built from 15 residues. The V gene lost 1 base and the J gene lost 4 bases, with 10 bases spanning the gap. The germline V gene has CDR1 MGHRA and CDR2 YSYEKL. The CDR3 sequence: CASSQVLAGTGELFF. CDR3 DNA sequence: TGCGCCAGCAGCCAAGTTCTAGCTGGCACCGGGGAGCTGTTTTTT.

The genes are TRBV4-1 and TRBJ2-1; maybe TRBD2 (5 bases). CDR1 is MGHRA, CDR2 YSYEKL, per germline. The CDR3 spans 15 residues. V dropped 1 base and J dropped 10 bases, with 17 bases sitting between them. CDR3 nucleotide sequence: TGCGCCAGCAGCCAAGGCGGGCTATTTCCGCTCGAGCAGTTCTTC. Translating gives CASSQGGLFPLEQFF.

The chain recombines TRBV3-1 (or the pseudogene TRBV3-2) with TRBJ2-5; TRBD2 matches 7 bases. CDR3 length: 16 residues. The germline V gene encodes CDR1 LGHDT and CDR2 YNNKEL (reference sequence). J gave up 4 bases and V 5 bases, and 13 bases lay outside the gene matches. CDR3 in amino acids: CASSAAYGGTGETQYF. Written as DNA, the CDR3 is TGTGCCAGCAGCGCAGCTTACGGGGGGACTGGAGAGACCCAGTACTTC.

The chain is built from TRBV5-1 and TRBJ2-1, with a weak D call TRBD2 (6 bases). CDR1 and CDR2 (germline): SGHRS, YFSETQ. The ends were cut back, 4 bases at V and 2 bases at J, with 13 bases in the middle. CDR3 length: 15 residues. The DNA of the CDR3 is TGCGCCAGCAGCCTAGGGGAGGTGGCCTACAATGAGCAGTTCTTC. Translated: CASSLGEVAYNEQFF.

The gene calls are TRBV6-5 and TRBJ2-2; 9 bases are shared with TRBD2. Trimming at V came to 5 bases and at J to 6 bases, leaving 7 bases not matched to a gene. Germline values: CDR1 MNHEY, CDR2 SVGAGI. This CDR3 spans 15 amino acids. The CDR3 coding sequence is TGTGCCAGCAGTCATGCGGGGGGGCGTTCCGGGGAGCTGTTTTTT. It encodes CASSHAGGRSGELFF.